The 20 T cell receptor beta chains below were found in one sample sequenced in a study of blood T cell repertoires in COVID-19. Sequenced by immunoSEQ multiplex PCR; TCRdb stores in-frame clones only, minus some. The sample holds roughly 100,000 clones, around 81% seen once. The sample was peripheral blood. These receptor sequences come from an elderly man with COVID-19, enrolled during active disease.

This clone was found once. This chain uses TRBV9 with TRBJ2-2; 12 positions match TRBD1. This CDR3 contains 14 residues. From germline, CDR1 is SGDLS and CDR2 YYNGEE. J was trimmed by 9 bases and V by 7 bases; bases with no gene match: 7. CDR3 sequence (DNA): TGTGCCAGCTCCCGGGACAGGGGGCAACGGGAGCTGTTTTTT. This encodes CASSRDRGQRELFF.

V is TRBV3-1 (or the pseudogene TRBV3-2) and J is TRBJ2-1, with TRBD2 matching 9 bases. The CDR3 contains 15 residues. The junction had 5 bases not matched to a gene; V was cut back by 1 base and J by 7 bases. The germline CDR1 and CDR2 sequences are LGHDT and YNNKEL (reference sequence). This CDR3 is CASSQVLAGKNEQFF. CDR3 DNA sequence: TGTGCCAGCAGCCAAGTTCTAGCGGGGAAAAATGAGCAGTTCTTC.

V is TRBV5-1 and J is TRBJ1-1, with 7 bases that match TRBD1. Trimming took 0 bases from V and 2 from J; bases not matched to a gene: 4. There are 15 residues in the CDR3. Looked up from germline, CDR1 is SGHRS and CDR2 is YFSETQ. Here the CDR3 DNA reads TGCGCCAGCAGCTTGGTTGGGACAGATAACACTGAAGCTTTCTTT. Protein product: CASSLVGTDNTEAFF.

The chain employs TRBV7-2 and TRBJ2-3, with 14 bases identical to TRBD2. V gave up 5 bases and J gave up 6 bases; unmatched junction bases: 7. The length of the CDR3 is 16 residues. Germline CDR1 is SGHTA and CDR2 is FQGNSA. CDR3 protein: CASSLGLAGGWDTQYF. In DNA, the CDR3 is TGTGCCAGCAGCCTCGGACTAGCGGGGGGATGGGATACGCAGTATTTT.

The chain has TRBV6-1 and TRBJ2-7; 7 positions agree with TRBD2. The germline CDR1 and CDR2 sequences are MNHNS and SASEGT. The CDR3 covers 15 residues. V lost 2 bases and J lost 0; bases outside the gene matches: 4. CDR3 coding DNA: TGTGCCAGCAGTGAACCCGGGAGGAGCTCCTACGAGCAGTACTTC. This translates into CASSEPGRSSYEQYF.

The V and J genes are TRBV3-1 (or the pseudogene TRBV3-2) and TRBJ1-2; the D gene is possibly TRBD1 (5 bases). Germline V gene lookup returns CDR1 LGHDT and CDR2 YNNKEL (reference sequence). V was pared by 8 bases and J by 8 bases, with 21 bases between. The CDR3 consists of 14 residues. The CDR3: CASEAGRQRDGYTF. The CDR3 DNA sequence: TGTGCCAGCGAAGCCGGTAGACAGAGAGACGGCTACACCTTC.

The chain links TRBV2 to TRBJ2-7, with TRBD1 matching 9 bases. Germline-derived CDR1 and CDR2 are SNHLY and FYNNEI. V shed 6 bases, J shed 2 bases, and the junction held 11 bases outside the gene matches. This CDR3 is 16 amino acids long. The CDR3 nucleotides read TGTGCCAGCAGAAGGCCTCCGGGACAGGGAACCTACGAGCAGTACTTC. This translates into CASRRPPGQGTYEQYF.

The chain uses TRBV3-1 (or the pseudogene TRBV3-2) and TRBJ1-2; a weak D match, TRBD1 (6 bases). Germline-derived CDR1 and CDR2 are LGHDT and YNNKEL (reference sequence). There are 15 residues in the CDR3. The germline V and J ends were trimmed by 4 bases and 7 bases, with 19 bases remaining between them. The DNA of the CDR3 is TGTGCCAGCAGCCCAAGGGGAACAGGGTTTAGTGGCTACACCTTC. Translated: CASSPRGTGFSGYTF.

V gene TRBV7-9 combines with J gene TRBJ1-1; no reliable D call. Deletions cut 0 bases from V and 4 bases from J, with 12 bases between. The CDR3 is 15 residues long. Germline V gene lookup returns CDR1 SEHNR and CDR2 FQNEAQ (reference sequence). The CDR3 reads CASSLARGSGTEAFF. CDR3 in DNA: TGTGCCAGCAGCTTAGCGCGAGGCTCCGGCACTGAAGCTTTCTTT.

This chain links TRBV6-1 with TRBJ2-7; possible D gene TRBD1, 6 bases. The CDR3 runs to 18 residues. Trimming left V 0 bases short and J 1 base short, with 19 bases between. Germline values: CDR1 MNHNS, CDR2 SASEGT. The CDR3 protein is CASSEARIQGSSSYEQYF. CDR3 DNA: TGTGCCAGCAGTGAAGCTCGGATACAGGGATCTTCTTCCTACGAGCAGTACTTC.

A few counts support this clone. The chain has TRBV3-1 (or the pseudogene TRBV3-2) and TRBJ1-6, with 9 bases matching TRBD1. Germline trimming cut 0 bases from V and 3 bases from J; bases unmatched to any gene: 6. CDR1 is LGHDT and CDR2 is YNNKEL in the germline V gene (reference sequence). CDR3 size: 18 residues. The DNA of the CDR3 is TGTGCCAGCAGCCAAGATCGGGGACAGGGAGGCTATAATTCACCCCTCCACTTT. Translating it yields CASSQDRGQGGYNSPLHF.

The chain couples TRBV6-2 or TRBV6-3 to TRBJ1-1; D possibly corresponds to TRBD1 (6 bases). The CDR3 spans 15 residues. Looked up from germline, CDR1 is MNHEY and CDR2 is SVGEGT. The V gene lost 4 bases and the J gene lost 4 bases, with 16 bases spanning the gap. In nucleotides, the CDR3 is TGTGCCAGCAGTTTTTACCAGGGGAGATTCACTGAAGCTTTCTTT. This sequence encodes CASSFYQGRFTEAFF.

The V gene is TRBV27, the J gene TRBJ1-5, with D possibly being TRBD1 (5 bases). V gave up 2 bases and J gave up 7 bases, with 12 bases separating them. The CDR3 extends over 14 amino acids. Germline assignment: CDR1 MNHEY and CDR2 SMNVEV (reference sequence). The CDR3 loop is CASSLTRGVQPQHF. The CDR3, as DNA: TGTGCCAGCAGTTTAACGCGGGGGGTCCAGCCCCAGCATTTT.

The chain joins TRBV2 to TRBJ1-4; maybe TRBD1 (5 bases). CDR1 and CDR2 from the germline V gene are SNHLY and FYNNEI. V dropped 7 bases and J dropped 7 bases, with 13 bases sitting between them. This CDR3 is built from 13 residues. The CDR3 region has the DNA TGTGCCAGCAAGTGGGGCGGGGGTGAAAAACTGTTTTTT. Protein: CASKWGGGEKLFF. The full variable domain, completed using reference TRBV2 and TRBJ1-4, is EPEVTQTPSHQVTQMGQEVILRCVPISNHLYFYWYRQILGQKVEFLVSFYNNEISEKSEIFDDQFSVERPDGSNFTLKIRSTKLEDSAMYFCASKWGGGEKLFFGSGTQLSVL.

The sample holds one count of this clone. The rearrangement uses TRBV5-1 and TRBJ1-3, with TRBD1 identical over 12 bases. The CDR3 totals 17 residues. Losses at the gene ends were 3 bases for V and 4 bases for J; bases not matched to a gene: 8. Germline-derived CDR1 and CDR2 are SGHRS and YFSETQ. The CDR3: CASSSRGQGASGNTIYF. Here the CDR3 DNA reads TGCGCCAGCAGCTCGAGGGGACAGGGGGCCTCGGGAAACACCATATATTTT.

CDR3 in amino acids: CASSPPGRGDYNEQFF. The CDR3 nucleotides read TGTGCCAGCTCACCACCGGGAAGGGGCGACTACAATGAGCAGTTCTTC. The gene calls are TRBV18 and TRBJ2-1; possible D gene TRBD1, 5 bases. Between the trimmed V and J ends, which lost 0 bases and 3 bases, there was a span of 12 bases. The CDR3 has 16 residues. The germline V gene has CDR1 KGHSH and CDR2 LQKENI.

This clone was seen a few times. The chain has TRBV2 and TRBJ2-5, with 7 bases aligning to TRBD1. The CDR3 runs to 13 residues. Germline V lookup: CDR1 SNHLY, CDR2 FYNNEI. The V gene end was trimmed by 7 bases and the J gene end by 2 bases; junction bases not matched to a gene: 4. The chain's CDR3 is CASIRGQQETQYF. CDR3 in DNA: TGTGCCAGCATCAGGGGACAGCAAGAGACCCAGTACTTC.

The rearrangement uses TRBV4-3 and TRBJ2-3, with a weak D call TRBD2 (6 bases). Germline-derived CDR1 and CDR2 are LGHNA and YSLEER. V gave up 3 bases and J gave up 6 bases, with 16 bases separating them. This CDR3 is built from 15 residues. CDR3 sequence: CASSQAGLATDTQYF. DNA of the CDR3: TGCGCCAGCAGCCAGGCCGGGCTAGCGACCGATACGCAGTATTTT.

The chain links TRBV4-2 to TRBJ2-1, with TRBD2 identical over 11 bases. This CDR3 is built from 15 residues. V trimming: 3 bases; J trimming: 5 bases; junction bases outside the gene matches: 3. Germline values: CDR1 LGHNA, CDR2 YNFKEQ. CDR3 in amino acids: CASSQGTSGNNEQFF. CDR3 coding DNA: TGTGCCAGCAGCCAGGGGACTAGCGGTAACAATGAGCAGTTCTTC.

This chain connects TRBV6-6 to TRBJ1-4; D is perhaps TRBD1 (6 bases). Per the germline V gene, CDR1 is MNHNY and CDR2 is SVGAGI (reference sequence). Trimming took off 5 bases at V and 5 bases at J, with 12 bases between the two ends. The CDR3 is 14 amino acids. CDR3 in amino acids: CASSPPGVNEKLFF. The DNA for the CDR3 is TGTGCCAGCAGTCCCCCAGGGGTAAATGAAAAACTGTTTTTT.